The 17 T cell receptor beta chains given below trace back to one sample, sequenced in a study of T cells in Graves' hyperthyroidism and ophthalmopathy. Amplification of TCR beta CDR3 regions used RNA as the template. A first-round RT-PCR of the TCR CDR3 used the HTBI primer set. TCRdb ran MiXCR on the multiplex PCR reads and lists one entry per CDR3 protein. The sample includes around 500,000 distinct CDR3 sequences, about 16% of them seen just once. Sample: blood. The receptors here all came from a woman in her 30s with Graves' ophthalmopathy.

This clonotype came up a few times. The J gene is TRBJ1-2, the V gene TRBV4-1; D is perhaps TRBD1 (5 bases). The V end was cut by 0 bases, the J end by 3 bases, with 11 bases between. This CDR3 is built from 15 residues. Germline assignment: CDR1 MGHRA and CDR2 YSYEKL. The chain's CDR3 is CASSQDGEGDYGYTF. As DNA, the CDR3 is TGCGCCAGCAGCCAAGACGGAGAAGGGGACTATGGCTACACCTTC.

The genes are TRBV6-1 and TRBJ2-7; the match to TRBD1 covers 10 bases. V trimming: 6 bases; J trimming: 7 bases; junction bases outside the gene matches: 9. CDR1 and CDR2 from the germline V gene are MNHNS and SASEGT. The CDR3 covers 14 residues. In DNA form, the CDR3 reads TGTGCCAGCAGAACCTGGGACAGGGGTTCGGAGCAGTACTTC. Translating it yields CASRTWDRGSEQYF.

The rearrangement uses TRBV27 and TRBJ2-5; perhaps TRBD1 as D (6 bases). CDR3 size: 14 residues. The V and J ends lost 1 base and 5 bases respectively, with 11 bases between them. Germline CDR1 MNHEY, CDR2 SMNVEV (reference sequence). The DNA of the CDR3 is TGTGCCAGCAGTTTATGGGGGCGGTGGGAGACCCAGTACTTC. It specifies CASSLWGRWETQYF.

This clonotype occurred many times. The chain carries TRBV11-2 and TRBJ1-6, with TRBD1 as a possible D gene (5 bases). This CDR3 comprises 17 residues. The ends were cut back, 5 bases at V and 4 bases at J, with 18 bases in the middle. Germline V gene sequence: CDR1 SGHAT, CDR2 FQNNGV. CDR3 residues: CASSQARGIEYNSPLHF. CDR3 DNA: TGTGCCAGCAGCCAGGCCCGGGGGATCGAATATAATTCACCCCTCCACTTT.

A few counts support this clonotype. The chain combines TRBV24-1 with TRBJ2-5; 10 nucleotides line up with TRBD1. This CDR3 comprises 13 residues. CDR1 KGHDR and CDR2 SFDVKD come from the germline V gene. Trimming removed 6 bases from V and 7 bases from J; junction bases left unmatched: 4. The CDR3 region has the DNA TGTGCCACCAGTCCGACAGGGGGCACGACCCAGTACTTC. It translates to CATSPTGGTTQYF.

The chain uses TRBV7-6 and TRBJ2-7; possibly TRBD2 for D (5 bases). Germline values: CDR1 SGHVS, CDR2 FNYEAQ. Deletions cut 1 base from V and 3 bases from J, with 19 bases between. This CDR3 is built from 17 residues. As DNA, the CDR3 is TGTGCCAGCAGCTTAGTAGGCGGCGGGCTCCTCGTCTACGAGCAGTACTTC. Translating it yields CASSLVGGGLLVYEQYF.

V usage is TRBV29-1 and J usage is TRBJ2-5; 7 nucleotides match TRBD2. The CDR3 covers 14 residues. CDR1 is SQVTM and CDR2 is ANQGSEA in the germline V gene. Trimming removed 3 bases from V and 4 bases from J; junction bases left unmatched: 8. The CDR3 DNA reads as TGCAGCGTTGATCAGGCGGGAGCGGGAGAGACCCAGTACTTC. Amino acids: CSVDQAGAGETQYF.

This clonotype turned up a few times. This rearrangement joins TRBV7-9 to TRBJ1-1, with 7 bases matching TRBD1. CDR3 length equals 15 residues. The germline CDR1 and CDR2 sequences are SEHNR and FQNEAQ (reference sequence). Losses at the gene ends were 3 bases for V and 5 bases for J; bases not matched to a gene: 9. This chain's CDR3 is CASSFLSGGLTEAFF. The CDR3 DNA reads TGTGCCAGCAGCTTTCTTTCAGGGGGATTAACTGAAGCTTTCTTT.

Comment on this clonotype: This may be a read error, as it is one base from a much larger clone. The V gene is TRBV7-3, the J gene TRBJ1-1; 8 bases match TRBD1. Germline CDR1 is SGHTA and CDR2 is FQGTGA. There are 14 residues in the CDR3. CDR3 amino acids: CTSSFQGANTEAFF. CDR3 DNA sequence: TGTACCAGCAGCTTCCAGGGGGCTAACACTGAAGCTTTCTTT.

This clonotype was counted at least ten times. The DNA for the CDR3 is TGCGCCAGCAGCTTTCGTACAGGGAGAGCCTACGAGCAGTACTTC. Translation gives CASSFRTGRAYEQYF. The V and J genes are TRBV5-1 and TRBJ2-7; tentative D call: TRBD1 (6 bases). Germline V gives CDR1 SGHRS, CDR2 YFSETQ. This CDR3 has 15 residues. The V end was cut by 2 bases, the J end by 2 bases, with 14 bases between.

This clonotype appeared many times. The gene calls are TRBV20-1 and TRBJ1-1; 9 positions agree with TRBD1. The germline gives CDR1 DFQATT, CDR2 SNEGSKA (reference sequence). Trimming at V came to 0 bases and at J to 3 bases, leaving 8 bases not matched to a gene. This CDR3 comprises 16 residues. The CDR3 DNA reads TGCAGTGCTAGAGAAGGAACAGGGGGCTTGCACACTGAAGCTTTCTTT. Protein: CSAREGTGGLHTEAFF.

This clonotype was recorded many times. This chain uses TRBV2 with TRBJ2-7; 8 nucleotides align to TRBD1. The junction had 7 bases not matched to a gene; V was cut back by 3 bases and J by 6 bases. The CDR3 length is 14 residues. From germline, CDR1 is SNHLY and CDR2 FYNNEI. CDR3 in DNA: TGTGCCAGCAGTGATGAGGACAGGGAATTCGAGCAGTACTTC. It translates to CASSDEDREFEQYF.

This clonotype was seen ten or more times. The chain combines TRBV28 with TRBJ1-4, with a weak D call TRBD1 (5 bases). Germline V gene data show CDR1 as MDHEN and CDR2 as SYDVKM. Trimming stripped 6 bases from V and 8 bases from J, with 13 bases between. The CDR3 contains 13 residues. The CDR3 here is CASRGTPPEKLFF. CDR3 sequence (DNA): TGTGCCAGCAGGGGGACCCCCCCAGAAAAACTGTTTTTT.

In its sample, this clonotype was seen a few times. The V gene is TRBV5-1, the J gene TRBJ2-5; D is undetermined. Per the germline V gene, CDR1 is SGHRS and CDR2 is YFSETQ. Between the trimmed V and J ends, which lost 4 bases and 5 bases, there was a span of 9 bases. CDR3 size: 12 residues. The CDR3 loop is CASSNLSETQYF. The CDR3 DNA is TGCGCCAGCAGCAATCTATCGGAGACCCAGTACTTC.

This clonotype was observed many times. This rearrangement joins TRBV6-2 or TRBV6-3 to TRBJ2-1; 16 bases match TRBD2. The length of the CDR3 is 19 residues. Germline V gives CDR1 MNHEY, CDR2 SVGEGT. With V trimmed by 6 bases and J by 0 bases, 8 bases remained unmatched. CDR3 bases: TGTGCCAGCAGCCAGGGACTAGCGGGAGGGGTTCCCTCCTACAATGAGCAGTTCTTC. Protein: CASSQGLAGGVPSYNEQFF.

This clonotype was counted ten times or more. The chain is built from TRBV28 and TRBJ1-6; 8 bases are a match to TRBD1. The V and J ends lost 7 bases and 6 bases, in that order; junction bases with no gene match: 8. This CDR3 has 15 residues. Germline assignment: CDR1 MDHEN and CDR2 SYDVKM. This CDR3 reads CASTEATGVNSPLHF. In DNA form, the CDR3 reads TGTGCCAGCACCGAGGCGACAGGGGTTAATTCACCCCTCCACTTT.

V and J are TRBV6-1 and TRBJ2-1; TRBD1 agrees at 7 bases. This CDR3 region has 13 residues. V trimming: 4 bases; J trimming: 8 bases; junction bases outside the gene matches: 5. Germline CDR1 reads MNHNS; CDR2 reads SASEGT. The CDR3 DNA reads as TGTGCCAGCAGTGGACAGGGCCGTGATGAGCAGTTCTTC. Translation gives CASSGQGRDEQFF.